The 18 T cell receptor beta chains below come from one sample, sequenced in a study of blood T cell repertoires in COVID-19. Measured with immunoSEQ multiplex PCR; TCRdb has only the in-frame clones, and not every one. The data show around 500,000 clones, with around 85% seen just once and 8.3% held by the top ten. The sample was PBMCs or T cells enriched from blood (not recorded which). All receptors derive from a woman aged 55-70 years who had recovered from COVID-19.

CDR3 in amino acids: CSVEYGSGSSYNEQFF. CDR3 nucleotide sequence: TGCAGCGTTGAATATGGTTCGGGGAGCTCCTACAATGAGCAGTTCTTC. The chain links TRBV29-1 to TRBJ2-1; D might be TRBD2 (5 bases). Germline CDR1 reads SQVTM; CDR2 reads ANQGSEA. This CDR3 region has 16 residues. V was clipped by 2 bases and J by 0 bases, with 14 bases between them.

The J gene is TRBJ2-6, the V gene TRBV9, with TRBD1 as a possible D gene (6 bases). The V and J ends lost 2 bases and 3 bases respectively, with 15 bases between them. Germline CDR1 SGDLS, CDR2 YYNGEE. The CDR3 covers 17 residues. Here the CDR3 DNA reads TGTGCCAGCAGCGTCTCCCAGGGGTACGTTGGGGCCAACGTCCTGACTTTC. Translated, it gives CASSVSQGYVGANVLTF.

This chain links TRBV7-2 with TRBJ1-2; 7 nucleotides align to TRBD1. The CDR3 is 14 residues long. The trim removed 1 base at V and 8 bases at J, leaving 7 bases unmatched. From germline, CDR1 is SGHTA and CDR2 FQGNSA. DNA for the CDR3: TGTGCCAGCAGCTTAGACAGGGGCCGAGGCGGCTACACCTTC. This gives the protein CASSLDRGRGGYTF.

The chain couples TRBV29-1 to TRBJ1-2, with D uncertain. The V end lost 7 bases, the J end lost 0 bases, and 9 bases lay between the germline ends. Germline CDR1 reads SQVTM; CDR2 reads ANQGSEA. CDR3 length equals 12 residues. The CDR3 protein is CSAELANYGYTF. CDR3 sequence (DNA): TGCAGCGCCGAACTAGCTAACTATGGCTACACCTTC.

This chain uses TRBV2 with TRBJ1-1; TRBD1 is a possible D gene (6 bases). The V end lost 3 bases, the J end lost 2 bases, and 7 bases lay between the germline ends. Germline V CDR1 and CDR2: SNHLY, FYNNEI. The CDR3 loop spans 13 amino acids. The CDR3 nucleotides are TGTGCCAGCAGTGAGGACAGTAACACTGAAGCTTTCTTT. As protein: CASSEDSNTEAFF.

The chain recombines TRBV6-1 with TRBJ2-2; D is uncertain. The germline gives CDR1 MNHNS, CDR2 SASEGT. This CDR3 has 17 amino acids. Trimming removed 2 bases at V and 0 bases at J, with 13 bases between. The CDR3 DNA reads TGTGCCAGCAGTGAAATTGGCCGCCAGGCGAACACCGGGGAGCTGTTTTTT. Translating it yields CASSEIGRQANTGELFF.

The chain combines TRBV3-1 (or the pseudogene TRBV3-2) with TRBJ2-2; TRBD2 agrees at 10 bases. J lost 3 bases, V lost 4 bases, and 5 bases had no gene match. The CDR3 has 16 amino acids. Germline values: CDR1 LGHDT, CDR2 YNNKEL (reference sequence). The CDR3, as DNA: TGTGCCAGCAGCCTTAAGCGGGGGGGCGACACCGGGGAGCTGTTTTTT. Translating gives CASSLKRGGDTGELFF.

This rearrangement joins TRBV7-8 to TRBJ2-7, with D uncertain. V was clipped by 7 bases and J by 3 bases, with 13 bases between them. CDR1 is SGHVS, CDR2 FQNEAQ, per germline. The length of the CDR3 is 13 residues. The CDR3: CASTPNSHYEQYF. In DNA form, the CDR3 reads TGTGCCAGCACCCCCAACAGTCACTACGAGCAGTACTTC.

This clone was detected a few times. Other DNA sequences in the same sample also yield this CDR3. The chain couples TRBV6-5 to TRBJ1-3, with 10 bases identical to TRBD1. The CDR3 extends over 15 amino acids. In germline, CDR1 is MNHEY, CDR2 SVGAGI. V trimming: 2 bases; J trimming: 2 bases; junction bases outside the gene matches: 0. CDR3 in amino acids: CASSYDRGPGNTIYF. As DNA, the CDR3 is TGTGCCAGCAGTTACGACAGGGGGCCTGGAAACACCATATATTTT.

CDR3 in DNA: TGTGCCACCTCAGAGGGACAGGGAGGCTCAGAGACCCAGTACTTC. Amino acid sequence: CATSEGQGGSETQYF. The chain carries TRBV15 and TRBJ2-5; 9 bases line up with TRBD1. The CDR3 sequence is 15 residues long. V lost 8 bases to trimming and J lost 4 bases; unmatched junction nucleotides: 11. Germline loops: CDR1 LNHNV, CDR2 YYDKDF (reference sequence). The full variable domain, completed using reference TRBV15 and TRBJ2-5, is DAMVIQNPRYQVTQFGKPVTLSCSQTLNHNVMYWYQQKSSQAPKLLFHYYDKDFNNEADTPDNFQSRRPNTSFCFLDIRSPGLGDTAMYLCATSEGQGGSETQYFGPGTRLLVL.

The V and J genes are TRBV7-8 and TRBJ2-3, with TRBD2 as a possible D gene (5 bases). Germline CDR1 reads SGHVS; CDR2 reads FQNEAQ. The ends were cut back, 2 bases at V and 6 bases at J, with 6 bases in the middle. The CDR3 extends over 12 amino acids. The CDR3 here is CASSLTGDTQYF. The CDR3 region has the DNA TGTGCCAGCAGCTTAACGGGGGATACGCAGTATTTT.

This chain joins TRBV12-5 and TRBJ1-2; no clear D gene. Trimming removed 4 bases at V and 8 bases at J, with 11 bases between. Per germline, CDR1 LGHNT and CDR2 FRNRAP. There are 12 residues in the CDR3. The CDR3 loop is CASGSPSRGYTF. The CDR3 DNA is TGTGCTAGTGGTTCCCCCTCGAGGGGCTACACCTTC. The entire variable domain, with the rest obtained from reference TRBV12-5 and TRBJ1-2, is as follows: DARVTQTPRHKVTEMGQEVTMRCQPILGHNTVFWYRQTMMQGLELLAYFRNRAPLDDSGMPKDRFSAEMPDATLATLKIQPSEPRDSAVYFCASGSPSRGYTFGSGTRLTVV.

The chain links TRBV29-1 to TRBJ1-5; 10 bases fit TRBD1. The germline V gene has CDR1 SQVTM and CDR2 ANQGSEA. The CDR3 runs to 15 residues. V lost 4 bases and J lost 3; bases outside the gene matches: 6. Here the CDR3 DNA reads TGCAGCGTTGGGGGGACAGGGGACCCCAATCAGCCCCAGCATTTT. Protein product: CSVGGTGDPNQPQHF.

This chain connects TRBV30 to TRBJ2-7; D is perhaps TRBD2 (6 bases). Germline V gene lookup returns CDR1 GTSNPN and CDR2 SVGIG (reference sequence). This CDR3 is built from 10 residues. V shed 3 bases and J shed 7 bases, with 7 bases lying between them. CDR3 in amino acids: CAWRGREQYF. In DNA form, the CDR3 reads TGTGCCTGGAGGGGGAGGGAGCAGTACTTC.

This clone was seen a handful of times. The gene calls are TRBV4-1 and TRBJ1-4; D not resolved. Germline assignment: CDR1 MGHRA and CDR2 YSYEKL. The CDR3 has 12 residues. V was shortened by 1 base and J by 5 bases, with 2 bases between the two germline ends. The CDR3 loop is CASSQVNEKLFF. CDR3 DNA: TGCGCCAGCAGCCAAGTAAATGAAAAACTGTTTTTT.

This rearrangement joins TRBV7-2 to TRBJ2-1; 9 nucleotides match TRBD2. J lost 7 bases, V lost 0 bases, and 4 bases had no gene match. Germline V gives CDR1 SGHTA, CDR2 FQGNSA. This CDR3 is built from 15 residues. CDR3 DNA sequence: TGTGCCAGCAGCTTAGCTAGCGGGGGTGCGAATGAGCAGTTCTTC. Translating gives CASSLASGGANEQFF.

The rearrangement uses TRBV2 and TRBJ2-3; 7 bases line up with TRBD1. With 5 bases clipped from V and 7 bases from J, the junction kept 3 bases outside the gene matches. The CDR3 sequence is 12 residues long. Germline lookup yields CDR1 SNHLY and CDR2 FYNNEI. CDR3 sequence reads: CASSPQGNTQYF. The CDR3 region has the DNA TGTGCCAGCAGTCCACAGGGGAATACGCAGTATTTT.

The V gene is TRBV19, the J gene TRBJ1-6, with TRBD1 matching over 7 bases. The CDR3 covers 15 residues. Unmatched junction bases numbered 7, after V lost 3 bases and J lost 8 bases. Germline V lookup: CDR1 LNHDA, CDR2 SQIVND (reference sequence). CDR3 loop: CASSILGRGDSPLHF. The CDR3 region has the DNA TGTGCCAGTAGTATCCTCGGCAGGGGGGATTCACCCCTCCACTTT.